A selection of T cell receptor beta chains follows, all from one sample in a study of early T cells in non-severe SARS-CoV-2 infection. One entry per CDR3 protein, called by TCRdb with MiXCR from the 5' RACE reads. This sample has 100,000 to 150,000 distinct CDR3 sequences, with 15% found just once. The sample taken for sequencing was whole blood. The origin of the receptors is an adult who was a healthcare worker with PCR-confirmed SARS-CoV-2 infection or an uninfected control (not recorded which). Each CDR3 is given with its conserved first and last residue. The D gene is left open where the match is weak. Clone size is not always given. Where it is, it says once, few, many or a class for expanded clones.

V	D	J	size	DNA	CDR3
TRBV6-6	TRBD1	TRBJ1-6	NA	TGTGCCAGCAGTTACTCAGGACGTATTTCAGGGGGCCTTCCTAGCTCCTATAATTCACCCCTCCACTTT	CASSYSGRISGGLPSSYNSPLHF
TRBV9	NA	TRBJ2-5	NA	TGTGCCAGCAGCGTAGGCTTACAGCAAGAGACCCAGTACTTC	CASSVGLQQETQYF
TRBV4-2	NA	TRBJ2-7	NA	TGTGCCAGCAGCCATTTACGGGGAAGAGAGTACTTC	CASSHLRGREYF
TRBV7-9	NA	TRBJ2-6	NA	TGTGCCAGCAGCTTAGGACTGGGGCGCACTGGGGCCAACGTCCTGACTTTC	CASSLGLGRTGANVLTF
TRBV5-1	TRBD1	TRBJ1-6	few	TGCGCCAGCAGCCAGGGTGCGCCCGGGACAGCTCAATCACCCCTCCACTTT	CASSQGAPGTAQSPLHF
TRBV3-1	TRBD1	TRBJ1-6	NA	TGTGCCAGCAGCCGAAGACAGGGCCGAGAAAATTCACCCCTCCACTTT	CASSRRQGRENSPLHF
TRBV7-2	NA	TRBJ1-1	NA	TGTGCCAGCAGCTTAAATAAAGGACCCTTGAACACTGAAGCTTTCTTT	CASSLNKGPLNTEAFF
TRBV7-2	TRBD2	TRBJ2-3	NA	TGTGCCAGCAGCTTAGAAGCGGGGGGGCCGGGAGATACGCAGTATTTT	CASSLEAGGPGDTQYF
TRBV20-1	NA	TRBJ1-1	few	TGCAGTGCTAGTTCAGGAGGGCCGAACACTGAAGCCTTCTTT	CSASSGGPNTEAFF
TRBV11-2	NA	TRBJ2-1	NA	TGTGCCAGCAGCACGCACCCTAGCTCCTACAATGAGCAGTTCTTC	CASSTHPSSYNEQFF
TRBV9	NA	TRBJ2-7	NA	TGTGCCAGCAGCCCCAGCACGGACTACGAGCAGTACTTC	CASSPSTDYEQYF
TRBV12-3/TRBV12-4	NA	TRBJ2-2	many	TGTGCCAGCAGGATGTCACTAGCGAACACCGGGGAGCTGTTTTTT	CASRMSLANTGELFF
TRBV20-1	NA	TRBJ1-2	NA	TGCAGTGCTAGGTCAGGGCAGGGTGATGGCTACACCTTC	CSARSGQGDGYTF
TRBV12-5	NA	TRBJ1-1	NA	TGTGCTAGTGGTTTGGGGGGTTACACTGAAGCTTTCTTT	CASGLGGYTEAFF
TRBV30	NA	TRBJ2-3	many	TGTGCCTGCTATCGGGACAGCACAGATACGCAGTATTTT	CACYRDSTDTQYF
TRBV29-1	NA	TRBJ1-1	NA	TGCAGCGCCGGAGGGGGGGCCGAGACTGAAGCTTTCTTT	CSAGGGAETEAFF
TRBV18	TRBD2	TRBJ2-7	many	TGTGCCAGCTCCCCACAACTCCTGGCGGGGGGCCCCCGCTACGAGCAGTACTTC	CASSPQLLAGGPRYEQYF
TRBV5-4	NA	TRBJ1-1	many	TGTGCCAGCAGCTCCGGGAGAAACACTGAAGCTTTCTTT	CASSSGRNTEAFF